These T cell receptor beta chains were read from a single sample in a study of technical replicates of blood from a few donors. Clones were read by immunoSEQ multiplex PCR, and TCRdb kept only the in-frame ones, dropping some. The sample has 66,000 or so clones, around 87% seen once; the top ten hold about 4.6%. Input material: PBMCs. The origin of the receptors is a human donor in good health. Some clones in this sample may be carry-over from other donors' samples. Both conserved end residues are part of each CDR3. D genes are given only for firm matches. Only part of the rows carry a size: once, few, many, or a class if the clone is expanded.

abundance	j_gene	v_gene	d_gene	CDR3nt	CDR3aa
NA	TRBJ2-1	TRBV7-2	TRBD2	TGTGCCAGCAGCCCCAGCGGGAGGGTAGGCAATGAGCAGTTCTTC	CASSPSGRVGNEQFF
once	TRBJ1-5	TRBV10-3	NA	TGTGCCATCAGCCCAGACAGGTCCAATCAGCCCCAGCATTTT	CAISPDRSNQPQHF
NA	TRBJ2-3	TRBV2	TRBD2	TGTGCCAGCCTTCTGGCGGGACTAGTAGCAGATACGCAGTATTTT	CASLLAGLVADTQYF
NA	TRBJ1-1	TRBV7-9	NA	TGTGCCAGCAGCTTATCAGCGTCGGCTGAAGCTTTCTTT	CASSLSASAEAFF
NA	TRBJ2-5	TRBV7-6	NA	TGTGCCAGCAGCTCTTTAGTCCTCGGACAACAGGGAGGGGTGACCCAGTACTTC	CASSSLVLGQQGGVTQYF
few	TRBJ2-3	TRBV12-5	NA	TGTGCTAGTGGTTTGGTACTAGTGGACAGCCTCACGCAGTATTTT	CASGLVLVDSLTQYF
few	TRBJ2-2	TRBV19	TRBD2	TGTGCCAGTGGATGGACTAGCGGGAGTATCGGGGAGCTGTTTTTT	CASGWTSGSIGELFF
NA	TRBJ2-4	TRBV5-8	TRBD1	TGTGCCAGCAGCAGCCGGACAGGGGCCAAAAACATTCAGTACTTC	CASSSRTGAKNIQYF
NA	TRBJ1-2	TRBV5-4	NA	TGTGCCAGCAGCCTGAGGGTCCTAGGCGGCTACACCTTC	CASSLRVLGGYTF
few	TRBJ2-1	TRBV6-6	NA	TGTGCCAGCAGTTACTCCAGGGGATGGTTCTTC	CASSYSRGWFF
NA	TRBJ1-1	TRBV10-3	TRBD1	TGTGCCATCAGTCGTCTGGCCGGGACAGGAACGAACACTGAAGCTTTCTTT	CAISRLAGTGTNTEAFF
NA	TRBJ2-3	TRBV5-1	TRBD2	TGCGCCAGCTCTGCGGGGGGGGTAGATACGCAGTATTTT	CASSAGGVDTQYF
once	TRBJ1-1	TRBV27	TRBD1	TGTGCCAGCCGAAAGGCAGGGGGCCTCACTGAAGCTTTCTTT	CASRKAGGLTEAFF
NA	TRBJ2-2	TRBV6-1	TRBD2	TGTGCCAGTAGCGGGGGCAACACCGGGGAGCTGTTTTTT	CASSGGNTGELFF